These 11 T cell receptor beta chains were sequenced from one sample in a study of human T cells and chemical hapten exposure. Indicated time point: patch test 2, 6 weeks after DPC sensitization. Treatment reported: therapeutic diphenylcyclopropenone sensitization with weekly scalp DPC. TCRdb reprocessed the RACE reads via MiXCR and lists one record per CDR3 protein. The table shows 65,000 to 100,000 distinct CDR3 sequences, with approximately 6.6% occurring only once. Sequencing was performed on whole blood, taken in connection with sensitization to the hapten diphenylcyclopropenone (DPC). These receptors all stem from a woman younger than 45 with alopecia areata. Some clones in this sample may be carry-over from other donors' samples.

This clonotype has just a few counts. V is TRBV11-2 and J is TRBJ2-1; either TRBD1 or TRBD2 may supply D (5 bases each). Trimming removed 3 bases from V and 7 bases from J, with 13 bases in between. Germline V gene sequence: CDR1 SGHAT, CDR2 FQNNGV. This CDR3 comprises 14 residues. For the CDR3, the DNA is TGTGCCAGCAGCTTTTCCACTGGGGGAAATGAGCAGTTCTTC. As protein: CASSFSTGGNEQFF. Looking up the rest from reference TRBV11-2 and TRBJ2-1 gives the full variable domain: EAGVAQSPRYKIIEKRQSVAFWCNPISGHATLYWYQQILGQGPKLLIQFQNNGVVDDSQLPKDRFSAERLKGVDSTLKIQPAKLEDSAVYLCASSFSTGGNEQFFGPGTRLTVL.

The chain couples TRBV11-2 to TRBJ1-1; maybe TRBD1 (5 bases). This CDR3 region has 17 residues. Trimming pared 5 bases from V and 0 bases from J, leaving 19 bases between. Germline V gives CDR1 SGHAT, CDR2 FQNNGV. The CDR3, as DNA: TGTGCCAGCAGCCGAGATAATTACCGGGACTTGAACACTGAAGCTTTCTTT. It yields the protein CASSRDNYRDLNTEAFF. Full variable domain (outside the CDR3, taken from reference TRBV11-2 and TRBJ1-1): EAGVAQSPRYKIIEKRQSVAFWCNPISGHATLYWYQQILGQGPKLLIQFQNNGVVDDSQLPKDRFSAERLKGVDSTLKIQPAKLEDSAVYLCASSRDNYRDLNTEAFFGQGTRLTVV.

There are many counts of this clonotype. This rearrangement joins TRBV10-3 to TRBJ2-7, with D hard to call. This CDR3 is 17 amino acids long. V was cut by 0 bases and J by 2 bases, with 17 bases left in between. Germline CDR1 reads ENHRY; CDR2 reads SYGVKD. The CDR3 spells CAISESLSSTRAYEQYF. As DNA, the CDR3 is TGTGCCATCAGTGAGTCATTGTCGTCGACCCGGGCCTACGAGCAGTACTTC.

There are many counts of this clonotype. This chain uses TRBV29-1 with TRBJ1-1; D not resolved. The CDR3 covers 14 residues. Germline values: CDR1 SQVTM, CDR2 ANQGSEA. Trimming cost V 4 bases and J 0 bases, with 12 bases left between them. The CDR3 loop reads CSVVTGNMNTEAFF. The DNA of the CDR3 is TGCAGCGTTGTGACGGGCAACATGAACACTGAAGCTTTCTTT.

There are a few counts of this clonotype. CDR3 region: CASHPLLDYGYTF. The CDR3 DNA reads TGTGCCAGCCACCCCCTGCTAGACTATGGCTACACCTTC. V is TRBV19 and J is TRBJ1-2, with D unclear. The germline V and J ends were trimmed by 9 bases and 3 bases, with 14 bases remaining between them. The CDR3 loop spans 13 amino acids. Per germline, CDR1 LNHDA and CDR2 SQIVND (reference sequence).

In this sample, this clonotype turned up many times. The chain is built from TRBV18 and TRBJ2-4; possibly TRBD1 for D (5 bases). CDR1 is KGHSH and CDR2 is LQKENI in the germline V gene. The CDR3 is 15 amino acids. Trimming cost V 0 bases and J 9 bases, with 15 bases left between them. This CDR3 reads CASSPPVGLNSIQYF. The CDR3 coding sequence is TGTGCCAGCTCACCACCAGTGGGGCTTAATAGCATTCAGTACTTC.

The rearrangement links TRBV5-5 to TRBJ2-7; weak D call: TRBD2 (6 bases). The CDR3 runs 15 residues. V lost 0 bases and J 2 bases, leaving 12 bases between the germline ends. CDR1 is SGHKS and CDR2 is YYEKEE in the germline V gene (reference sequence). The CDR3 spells CASSLGLGGTYEQYF. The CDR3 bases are TGTGCCAGCAGCTTGGGTCTCGGCGGGACCTACGAGCAGTACTTC.

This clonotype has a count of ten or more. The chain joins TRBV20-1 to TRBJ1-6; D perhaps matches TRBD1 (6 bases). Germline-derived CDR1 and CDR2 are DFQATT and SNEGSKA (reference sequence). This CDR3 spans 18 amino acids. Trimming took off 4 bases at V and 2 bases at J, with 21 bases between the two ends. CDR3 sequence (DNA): TGCAGTGCTACCGGGTCAGGGGAAGGCCGGACCTATAATTCACCCCTCCACTTT. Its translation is CSATGSGEGRTYNSPLHF.

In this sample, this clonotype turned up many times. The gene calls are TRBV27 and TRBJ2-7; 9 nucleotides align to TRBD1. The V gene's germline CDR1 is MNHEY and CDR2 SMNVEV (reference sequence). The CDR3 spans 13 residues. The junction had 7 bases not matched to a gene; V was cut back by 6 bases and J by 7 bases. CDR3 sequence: CASRGTGRGEQYF. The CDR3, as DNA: TGTGCCAGCAGAGGGACAGGGCGGGGGGAGCAGTACTTC.

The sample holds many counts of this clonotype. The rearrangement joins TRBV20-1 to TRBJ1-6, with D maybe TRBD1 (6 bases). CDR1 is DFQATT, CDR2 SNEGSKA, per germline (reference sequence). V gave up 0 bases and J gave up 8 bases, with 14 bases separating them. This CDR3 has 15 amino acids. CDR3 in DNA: TGCAGTGCTAGAGATTTGGGCAGGGGTTATTCACCCCTCCACTTT. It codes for CSARDLGRGYSPLHF.

CDR3 sequence reads: CAISESGNQPQHF. The CDR3 DNA is TGTGCCATCAGTGAGTCAGGGAATCAGCCCCAGCATTTT. The chain links TRBV10-3 to TRBJ1-5; D is uncertain. This CDR3 spans 13 amino acids. Germline V CDR1 and CDR2: ENHRY, SYGVKD. Trimming removed 0 bases at V and 4 bases at J, with 4 bases between.